These 3 T cell receptor beta chains were all obtained from the same sample, sequenced in a study of shared clonotypes between healthy human individuals. Measured with immunoSEQ multiplex PCR; TCRdb has only the in-frame clones, and not every one. The sample includes approximately 470,000 clones, more than 65% of them seen just once. Sequencing was carried out using PBMCs. These receptors all stem from a woman aged 40 to 50 in good health. Some clones in this sample may be carry-over from other donors' samples.

This clone occurred once. This chain connects TRBV27 to TRBJ2-6, with D tentatively TRBD1 or TRBD2 (5 bases each). The V gene lost 10 bases and the J gene lost 4 bases, with 14 bases spanning the gap. The CDR3 length is 14 residues. The germline gives CDR1 MNHEY, CDR2 SMNVEV (reference sequence). The CDR3 is CATSPGAGANVLTF. The CDR3 DNA sequence: TGTGCCACCAGCCCCGGGGCCGGGGCCAACGTCCTGACTTTC.

The V gene is TRBV2, the J gene TRBJ2-1; D gene unclear. Germline lookup yields CDR1 SNHLY and CDR2 FYNNEI. CDR3 length: 14 amino acids. Trimming removed 2 bases at V and 5 bases at J, with 10 bases between. The CDR3, as DNA: TGTGCCAGCAGTGAACGGGCACAGCACAATGAGCAGTTCTTC. This gives the protein CASSERAQHNEQFF.

About this clone: A read error likely explains this, since a far larger clone differs by one base. The chain joins TRBV6-5 to TRBJ2-5, with TRBD2 matching over 12 bases. This CDR3 is built from 14 residues. The V gene end was trimmed by 6 bases and the J gene end by 4 bases; junction bases not matched to a gene: 3. CDR1 is MNHEY, CDR2 SVGAGI, per germline. DNA for the CDR3: TGTGCCAGCAGCCGACTAGCGGGAGTAGAGACCCAGTACTTC. Protein sequence: CASSRLAGVETQYF.